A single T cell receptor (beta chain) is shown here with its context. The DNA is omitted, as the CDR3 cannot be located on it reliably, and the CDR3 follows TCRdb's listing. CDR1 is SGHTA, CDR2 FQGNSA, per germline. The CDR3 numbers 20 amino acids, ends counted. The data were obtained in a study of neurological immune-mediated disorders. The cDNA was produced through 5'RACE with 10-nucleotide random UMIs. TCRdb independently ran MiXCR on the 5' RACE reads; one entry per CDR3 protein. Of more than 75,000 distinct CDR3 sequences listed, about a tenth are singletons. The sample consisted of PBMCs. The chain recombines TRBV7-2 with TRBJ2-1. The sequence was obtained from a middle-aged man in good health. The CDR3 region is CASSIYLCSVEAAMGNEQFF.